The 10 T cell receptor beta chains below all came from one sample that was sequenced in a study of Graves' ophthalmopathy and Graves' hyperthyroidism. Researchers took RNA transcripts and amplified TCR beta CDR3 regions from them. HTBI primers were employed in first-round RT-PCR, then a second-round multiplex PCR followed. TCRdb reanalysed the multiplex PCR reads using MiXCR and keeps one entry per CDR3 protein. Altogether about 390,000 distinct CDR3 sequences are present, 15% to 19% being singletons, with the ten largest covering about 7%. Input material: peripheral blood. These receptors all stem from a woman between 18 and 29 years old with stable Graves' hyperthyroidism.

This clonotype was seen many times. The chain combines TRBV11-2 with TRBJ1-1; 9 nucleotides agree with TRBD1. This CDR3 has 16 amino acids. V shed 0 bases, J shed 0 bases, and the junction held 2 bases outside the gene matches. Looked up from germline, CDR1 is SGHAT and CDR2 is FQNNGV. CDR3 nucleotide sequence: TGTGCCAGCAGCTTAGATGGGACAGGGATGAACACTGAAGCTTTCTTT. Its protein is CASSLDGTGMNTEAFF.

CDR3 bases: TGTGCCAGCAGTGAGGGCGAAAACTATGGCTACACCTTC. This encodes CASSEGENYGYTF. The chain links TRBV6-1 to TRBJ1-2; no clear D. The V gene lost 3 bases and the J gene lost 2 bases, with 7 bases spanning the gap. Per germline, CDR1 MNHNS and CDR2 SASEGT. The CDR3 is made up of 13 amino acids.

This clonotype was counted many times. The chain couples TRBV6-5 to TRBJ2-5; 8 bases match TRBD1. CDR1 MNHEY and CDR2 SVGAGI come from the germline V gene. The CDR3 loop spans 15 amino acids. The V and J ends lost 4 bases and 4 bases, in that order; junction bases with no gene match: 8. CDR3: CASSSQGAKGETQYF. The CDR3 DNA is TGTGCCAGCAGTTCTCAGGGGGCTAAGGGAGAGACCCAGTACTTC.

This clonotype was seen ten or more times. J is TRBJ2-6 and V is TRBV13; no reliable D call. This CDR3 is 19 amino acids long. CDR1 and CDR2 (germline): PRHDT, FYEKMQ (reference sequence). V lost 2 bases to trimming and J lost 0 bases, with 17 bases between them. The CDR3 is CASSLTWDAVDSGANVLTF. Written as DNA, the CDR3 is TGTGCCAGCAGCTTAACGTGGGATGCGGTGGACTCTGGGGCCAACGTCCTGACTTTC.

This clonotype was counted many times. The CDR3, as DNA: TGTGCCAGCAGTCCTGACAGCTCGTGGGCCAACGTCCTGACTTTC. Its protein is CASSPDSSWANVLTF. J is TRBJ2-6 and V is TRBV12-3 or TRBV12-4; perhaps TRBD1 as D (5 bases). Trimming took 5 bases from V and 5 from J, leaving 13 bases between them. The length of the CDR3 is 15 residues.

This clonotype was counted a few times. This sequence joins TRBV13 and TRBJ2-7; D uncertain. CDR1 is PRHDT, CDR2 FYEKMQ, per germline (reference sequence). The CDR3 is 16 amino acids. With 6 bases removed from V and 3 bases from J, the gap between germline ends came to 21 bases. The CDR3: CASRRVGRAPDYEQYF. CDR3 nucleotide sequence: TGTGCCAGCAGGCGAGTCGGTCGAGCTCCAGACTACGAGCAGTACTTC.

Concerning this clonotype: The conserved final phenylalanine or tryptophan is absent from the CDR3, which likely points to a read error. It is unclear where the CDR3 begins or ends on the DNA, so no DNA is shown, and the CDR3 is as TCRdb lists it. The V gene is TRBV12-3 or TRBV12-4, the J gene TRBJ1-1; the table's D gene call, TRBD1, was not cross checked with the DNA. Ends included, the CDR3 has 15 residues. CDR3: CASGPRGVKDTEACL.

The chain has TRBV24-1 and TRBJ1-5; TRBD1 agrees at 8 bases. The CDR3 sequence is 15 residues long. Germline lookup yields CDR1 KGHDR and CDR2 SFDVKD. The trim removed 4 bases at V and 3 bases at J, leaving 4 bases unmatched. The CDR3 DNA sequence: TGTGCCACCAGTGACCGGACAGGGTACAATCAGCCCCAGCATTTT. Residues: CATSDRTGYNQPQHF.

This clonotype has a handful of counts. The V and J genes are TRBV5-1 and TRBJ2-5; 7 positions match TRBD1. Germline-derived CDR1 and CDR2 are SGHRS and YFSETQ. This CDR3 is 15 amino acids long. V lost 2 bases to trimming and J lost 5 bases; unmatched junction nucleotides: 9. CDR3: CASSFEDRVQETQYF. The CDR3 coding sequence is TGCGCCAGCAGCTTCGAAGACAGGGTACAGGAGACCCAGTACTTC.

Of note for this clonotype: The junction and the germline gene differ at one end; a read error may be behind it. V gene TRBV5-4 combines with J gene TRBJ2-2; D may match TRBD1 or TRBD2 (5 bases each). Germline CDR1 SGHNT, CDR2 YYREEE (reference sequence). The CDR3 sequence is 15 residues long. CDR3 bases: TGTGCCAGCAGCTTTCGACAGACGAACACCGGGGAGATGTTTTTT. Amino acids: CASSFRQTNTGEMFF.